The rows below give T cell receptor beta chains drawn from one sample of a study of Ad26.COV2.S vaccination and SARS-CoV-2 variants. Only in-frame clones appear in the TCRdb table, and some are missing; sequencing was by immunoSEQ multiplex PCR. The sample shows hundreds of thousands of clones, less than 90% of them seen only once. The source material was peripheral blood, sampled in a trial of Ad26.COV2.S vaccine versus placebo. The source of these receptors is a person aged 18-65 years who received the Ad26.COV2.S COVID-19 vaccine or a placebo. Both conserved end residues are part of each CDR3. D genes are given only for firm matches. Clone size is shown for a subset of rows, as once, few, many or a class of expanded clone.

TRBJ2-4 | NA | TRBV15 | NA | CATSRDWGRDIQYF | TGTGCCACCAGCAGAGATTGGGGTAGGGACATTCAGTACTTC
TRBJ2-1 | TRBD1 | TRBV10-3 | NA | CAISGTGRGDNEQFF | TGTGCCATCAGTGGGACAGGGAGAGGTGACAATGAGCAGTTCTTC
TRBJ2-7 | NA | TRBV11-2 | NA | CASSWRQGTGEQYF | TGTGCCAGCAGCTGGAGGCAGGGGACTGGCGAGCAGTACTTC
TRBJ1-4 | NA | TRBV6-5 | NA | CASSQGSATNEKLFF | TGTGCCAGCAGCCAGGGGAGCGCAACTAATGAAAAACTGTTTTTT
TRBJ2-1 | NA | TRBV6-2/TRBV6-3 | NA | CASSQEGRAYNEQFF | TGTGCCAGCAGCCAGGAGGGACGGGCCTACAATGAGCAGTTCTTC
TRBJ1-2 | NA | TRBV18 | NA | CASSPMVVRENGYTF | TGTGCCAGCTCACCAATGGTGGTCAGGGAAAATGGCTACACCTTC
TRBJ1-1 | NA | TRBV13 | NA | CASSPSLSTEAFF | TGTGCCAGCAGCCCCTCTCTGAGCACTGAAGCTTTCTTT
TRBJ2-5 | NA | TRBV6-4 | NA | CASSEGLRRGETQYF | TGTGCCAGCAGTGAGGGACTCCGACGTGGCGAGACCCAGTACTTC
TRBJ2-7 | TRBD1 | TRBV7-3 | NA | CASSSGGSWPSYEQYF | TGTGCCAGCAGCTCAGGGGGCAGTTGGCCCTCCTACGAGCAGTACTTC
TRBJ1-3 | NA | TRBV18 | NA | CASSPMEVRTTIYF | TGTGCCAGCTCACCAATGGAAGTAAGGACGACCATATATTTT
TRBJ1-1 | TRBD1 | TRBV30 | NA | CAWGTASEAFF | TGTGCCTGGGGGACAGCGTCTGAAGCTTTCTTT
TRBJ1-5 | NA | TRBV12-3/TRBV12-4 | few | CASSTNNQPQHF | TGTGCCAGCAGTACAAACAATCAGCCCCAGCATTTT
TRBJ2-7 | NA | TRBV9 | NA | CASSPQGPVLLGGEQYF | TGTGCCAGCAGCCCACAGGGACCTGTACTTTTGGGGGGGGAGCAGTACTTC
TRBJ1-5 | NA | TRBV4-1 | NA | CASSQEGHQPQHF | TGCGCCAGCAGCCAAGAAGGTCATCAGCCCCAGCATTTT
TRBJ1-5 | NA | TRBV5-1 | NA | CASSPGGAGQPQHF | TGCGCCAGCAGCCCCGGTGGGGCGGGTCAGCCCCAGCATTTT
TRBJ2-7 | NA | TRBV3-1/TRBV3-2 | NA | CASSQMHEQYF | TGTGCCAGCAGCCAAATGCACGAGCAGTACTTC
TRBJ1-2 | NA | TRBV6-5 | NA | CATQRGDRGYTF | TGTGCCACCCAACGGGGGGACCGGGGCTACACCTTC
TRBJ2-7 | NA | TRBV7-9 | few | CASSTRQDANYEQYF | TGTGCCAGCAGCACCCGACAGGATGCGAACTACGAGCAGTACTTC
TRBJ2-7 | TRBD1 | TRBV5-1 | NA | CASSWGTGGSYEQYF | TGCGCCAGCAGCTGGGGGACAGGGGGCTCCTACGAGCAGTACTTC
TRBJ2-3 | NA | TRBV28 | NA | CASQGGGRDTQYF | TGTGCCAGCCAAGGGGGGGGACGTGATACGCAGTATTTT
TRBJ1-2 | NA | TRBV28 | once | CAGADGDYGYTF | TGTGCCGGCGCAGACGGAGACTATGGCTACACCTTC
TRBJ2-7 | TRBD1 | TRBV7-9 | NA | CASSPRTGNSYEQYF | TGTGCCAGCAGCCCTAGGACAGGGAACTCCTACGAGCAGTACTTC
TRBJ2-5 | NA | TRBV5-4 | NA | CASTNEGRKETQYF | TGTGCCAGCACCAACGAGGGCAGAAAAGAGACCCAGTACTTC
TRBJ1-2 | NA | TRBV20-1 | NA | CSASRRVTYYGYTF | TGCAGTGCTAGTCGGCGGGTTACGTACTATGGCTACACCTTC
TRBJ1-1 | NA | TRBV6-5 | NA | CASSYGRGSNTEAFF | TGTGCCAGCAGTTACGGAAGGGGCAGCAACACTGAAGCTTTCTTT
TRBJ2-1 | NA | TRBV14 | NA | CASSQGGQYNEQFF | TGTGCCAGCAGCCAAGGGGGACAATACAATGAGCAGTTCTTC
TRBJ1-5 | TRBD1 | TRBV6-6 | NA | CASSYATGRPQHF | TGTGCCAGCAGTTACGCGACAGGGAGGCCCCAGCATTTT
TRBJ2-4 | NA | TRBV28 | NA | CASSSQAKNIQYF | TGTGCCAGCAGTAGTCAGGCCAAAAACATTCAGTACTTC
TRBJ1-2 | NA | TRBV4-1 | NA | CASSQDTAQGAYGYTF | TGCGCCAGCAGCCAAGACACCGCCCAGGGTGCCTATGGCTACACCTTC
TRBJ2-2 | TRBD2 | TRBV27 | once | CASSFPSGRAGELFF | TGTGCCAGCAGTTTTCCTAGCGGGAGAGCCGGGGAGCTGTTTTTT
TRBJ1-2 | NA | TRBV7-8 | NA | CASRLRTGYGYTF | TGTGCCAGCAGGTTGAGGACGGGCTATGGCTACACCTTC
TRBJ1-2 | NA | TRBV7-6 | NA | CASSLGGYGYTF | TGTGCCAGCAGCTTAGGAGGGTATGGCTACACCTTC
TRBJ2-7 | NA | TRBV19 | once | CASSTGRNYEQYF | TGTGCCAGTAGTACGGGACGGAACTACGAGCAGTACTTC
TRBJ2-5 | NA | TRBV7-9 | NA | CASSLGTIQETQYF | TGTGCCAGCAGCCTGGGGACAATCCAAGAGACCCAGTACTTC